Detailed here is one T cell receptor (beta chain). Its matching antigen is unknown. The TCR beta cDNA libraries carried unique molecular identifiers. TCRdb reprocessed the PCR reads via MiXCR and lists one record per CDR3 protein. The profile covers under 900,000 distinct CDR3 sequences, with roughly half appearing a single time and approximately 4.3% taken by the ten largest. This specimen comes from a study of post-analysis software for immune sequencing data. Findings and limits, study-wide: A few TRBV segments, TRBV5-6, TRBV5-1 and TRBV20-1 among them, were found more frequent in patients than controls.

With 6 bases clipped from V and 4 bases from J, the junction kept 11 bases outside the gene matches. Germline V gives CDR1 MDHEN, CDR2 SYDVKM. This CDR3 comprises 15 residues. Sample: blood. This sequence originates from a girl aged 10-17 years with multiple sclerosis. The chain employs TRBV28 and TRBJ1-1, with TRBD1 identical over 7 bases. The CDR3 DNA is TGTGCCAGCAGGCATTATATTACAGGGGTCACTGAAGCTTTCTTT. This codes for CASRHYITGVTEAFF. The full variable domain, in which reference TRBV28 and TRBJ1-1 provide the parts outside the CDR3, is DVKVTQSSRYLVKRTGEKVFLECVQDMDHENMFWYRQDPGLGLRLIYFSYDVKMKEKGDIPEGYSVSREKKERFSLILESASTNQTSMYLCASRHYITGVTEAFFGQGTRLTVV.